Given below is one T cell receptor beta chain in context. What it binds is unknown. V was trimmed by 4 bases and J by 5 bases, leaving 11 bases between them. The CDR3 covers 13 residues. Germline CDR1 MRHNA, CDR2 SNTAGT. The data belong to a study of T cell responses to AZD1222 COVID-19 vaccine. Study-wide results and limits: Breadth and depth of Spike-specific TCRs rose after two AZD1222 doses.

Generated by immunoSEQ multiplex PCR, the TCRdb table keeps only in-frame clones and is missing some. In the table there are some 150,000 clones, roughly nine tenths of which are singletons. The rearrangement uses TRBV6-4 and TRBJ1-2; D not certain. The input for sequencing was peripheral blood, taken on day 0 of MenACWY control vaccination. This TCR was recovered from an adult in good health. This CDR3 reads CASSVTGSYGYTF. The CDR3 DNA reads as TGTGCCAGCAGTGTTACGGGGTCATATGGCTACACCTTC.